The next 27 T cell receptor beta chains were all read from a single sample in a study of blood T cell repertoires in COVID-19. The method was immunoSEQ multiplex PCR; TCRdb's version includes in-frame clones alone and lacks a portion of them. The table lists under 150,000 clones, about 85% of them singletons, with 9.5% to 10% in the top ten. Sample: peripheral blood. Receptors were obtained from a man between 40 and 49 years old with active or convalescent COVID-19.

Turning to this clone: The same CDR3 also results from other DNA sequences found in this sample. This chain links TRBV3-1 (or the pseudogene TRBV3-2) with TRBJ2-3; D might be TRBD2 (5 bases). Germline V gene data show CDR1 as LGHDT and CDR2 as YNNKEL (reference sequence). This CDR3 spans 14 amino acids. V was clipped by 1 base and J by 2 bases, with 7 bases between them. The CDR3 bases are TGTGCCAGCAGCCAAGGAGGGTCCACAGATACGCAGTATTTT. The encoded protein is CASSQGGSTDTQYF.

The chain is built from TRBV3-1 (or the pseudogene TRBV3-2) and TRBJ2-1; TRBD2 might be the D (5 bases). Germline values: CDR1 LGHDT, CDR2 YNNKEL (reference sequence). The CDR3 consists of 15 residues. V was trimmed by 6 bases and J by 7 bases, leaving 19 bases between them. The CDR3 bases are TGTGCCAGCAGATCTAACCGGGATTCTAGAAATGAGCAGTTCTTC. It translates to CASRSNRDSRNEQFF.

V gene TRBV5-1 combines with J gene TRBJ1-5; 7 positions match TRBD1. Trimming took 2 bases from V and 5 from J; bases not matched to a gene: 1. The CDR3 runs 13 residues. From germline, CDR1 is SGHRS and CDR2 YFSETQ. CDR3 sequence: CASSFQGDQPQHF. As DNA, the CDR3 is TGCGCCAGCAGCTTCCAGGGGGATCAGCCCCAGCATTTT.

This chain links TRBV5-1 with TRBJ2-3; D possibly corresponds to TRBD1 (6 bases). CDR1 is SGHRS and CDR2 is YFSETQ in the germline V gene. This CDR3 contains 15 residues. The V gene lost 5 bases and the J gene lost 1 base, with 14 bases spanning the gap. The CDR3 region has the DNA TGCGCCAGCAGGGGGGCCTCTGCCGGCACAGATACGCAGTATTTT. Protein sequence: CASRGASAGTDTQYF. The whole variable domain, filled in from reference TRBV5-1 and TRBJ2-3, reads KAGVTQTPRYLIKTRGQQVTLSCSPISGHRSVSWYQQTPGQGLQFLFEYFSETQRNKGNFPGRFSGRQFSNSRSEMNVSTLELGDSALYLCASRGASAGTDTQYFGPGTRLTVL.

The rearrangement uses TRBV5-1 and TRBJ1-1; TRBD1 is a possible D gene (6 bases). CDR1 and CDR2 (germline): SGHRS, YFSETQ. The ends were cut back, 4 bases at V and 0 bases at J, with 16 bases in the middle. There are 16 residues in the CDR3. DNA for the CDR3: TGCGCCAGCAGCCCGCGGGTAGGGGGTATGAACACTGAAGCTTTCTTT. As protein: CASSPRVGGMNTEAFF.

The chain uses TRBV7-7 and TRBJ2-1; TRBD2 is a possible D gene (6 bases). CDR1 SSHAT and CDR2 FNYEAQ come from the germline V gene (reference sequence). The CDR3 has 13 amino acids. The V gene lost 1 base and the J gene lost 9 bases, with 10 bases spanning the gap. The CDR3 reads CASSLVLGGEQFF. DNA for the CDR3: TGTGCCAGCAGCTTAGTGTTGGGGGGTGAGCAGTTCTTC.

The rearrangement uses TRBV4-1 and TRBJ1-1; no firm D call. CDR3 length equals 13 residues. Germline V gene lookup returns CDR1 MGHRA and CDR2 YSYEKL. V lost 1 base, J lost 3 bases, and 6 bases lay in between. CDR3 amino acids: CASSQVEYTEAFF. For the CDR3, the DNA is TGCGCCAGCAGCCAAGTGGAGTACACTGAAGCTTTCTTT.

The V and J genes are TRBV30 and TRBJ1-5; D might be TRBD1 (6 bases). Germline lookup yields CDR1 GTSNPN and CDR2 SVGIG (reference sequence). The CDR3 has 15 amino acids. V was trimmed by 2 bases and J by 0 bases, leaving 11 bases between them. This chain's CDR3 is CAWSQGPNSNQPQHF. CDR3 nucleotide sequence: TGTGCCTGGAGTCAGGGGCCCAATAGCAATCAGCCCCAGCATTTT.

The chain joins TRBV7-9 to TRBJ1-1; the D gene is possibly TRBD1 (5 bases). V dropped 5 bases and J dropped 0 bases, with 10 bases sitting between them. Looked up from germline, CDR1 is SEHNR and CDR2 is FQNEAQ (reference sequence). The CDR3 contains 14 residues. The DNA for the CDR3 is TGTGCCAGCAGCCGGGGAGGGGTGAACACTGAAGCTTTCTTT. Protein: CASSRGGVNTEAFF.

This rearrangement joins TRBV3-1 (or the pseudogene TRBV3-2) to TRBJ2-7; tentative D call: TRBD2 (5 bases). The CDR3 loop spans 12 amino acids. Deletions cut 4 bases from V and 2 bases from J, with 6 bases between. Germline CDR1 and CDR2: LGHDT and YNNKEL (reference sequence). The CDR3 loop reads CASSRAAYEQYF. The CDR3 nucleotides read TGTGCCAGCAGCCGAGCGGCCTACGAGCAGTACTTC.

The chain couples TRBV10-2 to TRBJ1-5; tentative D call: TRBD1 (6 bases). V was clipped by 2 bases and J by 5 bases, with 13 bases between them. CDR3 length: 15 amino acids. Germline V CDR1 and CDR2: WSHSY, SAAADI. The CDR3 sequence is CASSENRVMDQPQHF. DNA for the CDR3: TGCGCCAGCAGTGAGAACAGGGTGATGGATCAGCCCCAGCATTTT.

V gene TRBV7-2 combines with J gene TRBJ2-7; TRBD1 matches 11 bases. The CDR3 covers 19 residues. The V gene end was trimmed by 5 bases and the J gene end by 4 bases; junction bases not matched to a gene: 19. The germline CDR1 and CDR2 sequences are SGHTA and FQGNSA. CDR3 in amino acids: CASSPLRWTGGRFPYEQYF. Here the CDR3 DNA reads TGTGCCAGCAGCCCTCTCCGATGGACAGGGGGCCGTTTCCCTTACGAGCAGTACTTC.

The chain links TRBV7-9 to TRBJ2-5; 11 bases line up with TRBD1. V was clipped by 4 bases and J by 4 bases; unmatched bases: 8. The germline V gene encodes CDR1 SEHNR and CDR2 FQNEAQ (reference sequence). The CDR3 covers 16 residues. This CDR3 reads CASSSVGTGGGETQYF. CDR3 in DNA: TGTGCCAGCAGCTCCGTCGGGACAGGGGGGGGAGAGACCCAGTACTTC.

J is TRBJ1-1 and V is TRBV6-5; possible D gene TRBD1, 6 bases. CDR3 length: 16 residues. V dropped 2 bases and J dropped 0 bases, with 13 bases sitting between them. The V gene's germline CDR1 is MNHEY and CDR2 SVGAGI. The chain's CDR3 is CASSYGGGVMNTEAFF. CDR3 nucleotide sequence: TGTGCCAGCAGTTACGGGGGGGGCGTCATGAACACTGAAGCTTTCTTT.

Concerning this clone itself: This sample also contains other DNA sequences that code for the same CDR3. The chain links TRBV6-1 to TRBJ1-5; D remains unclear. Germline V gene data show CDR1 as MNHNS and CDR2 as SASEGT. Trimming shortened V by 3 bases and J by 1 base, and 7 bases separated the two germline ends. This CDR3 is built from 14 residues. In nucleotides, the CDR3 is TGTGCCAGCAGTGACGGAGGGAGCAATCAGCCCCAGCATTTT. Its protein is CASSDGGSNQPQHF.

The chain uses TRBV3-1 (or the pseudogene TRBV3-2) and TRBJ2-7, with 8 positions matching TRBD2. The CDR3 is 13 amino acids. Trimming cost V 5 bases and J 5 bases; bases outside gene matches: 5. Per germline, CDR1 LGHDT and CDR2 YNNKEL (reference sequence). CDR3: CASSSSGGHEQYF. The CDR3 DNA is TGTGCCAGCAGCTCCAGCGGGGGCCACGAGCAGTACTTC.

The chain employs TRBV6-5 and TRBJ2-5; weak D call: TRBD2 (6 bases). The V gene's germline CDR1 is MNHEY and CDR2 SVGAGI. V shed 4 bases and J shed 4 bases, with 10 bases lying between them. This CDR3 has 13 amino acids. CDR3 sequence (DNA): TGTGCCAGCAGTTGGACCGGGGGAGAGACCCAGTACTTC. Amino acids: CASSWTGGETQYF.

For this clone: Sequence at one end of the junction differs from germline and may be a read error. The genes are TRBV5-4 and TRBJ2-5, with 9 bases fitting TRBD2. The CDR3 spans 16 residues. Per the germline V gene, CDR1 is SGHNT and CDR2 is YYREEE (reference sequence). The CDR3 sequence: CASTLGSGGHQETQYF. In DNA form, the CDR3 reads TGTGCCAGCACCTTGGGTAGCGGGGGACACCAAGAGACCCAGTACTTC.

This clone appeared a single time. The V call is TRBV30, the J call TRBJ2-5; D perhaps matches TRBD2 (5 bases). V dropped 2 bases and J dropped 6 bases, with 19 bases sitting between them. The CDR3 covers 15 residues. Germline V gives CDR1 GTSNPN, CDR2 SVGIG (reference sequence). The CDR3 coding sequence is TGTGCCTGGAGTCCACCCACCACGGGGTCCCAGACCCAGTACTTC. Translating it yields CAWSPPTTGSQTQYF.

This chain links TRBV11-2 with TRBJ1-6; D remains unclear. Germline values: CDR1 SGHAT, CDR2 FQNNGV. The CDR3 runs 13 residues. Trimming removed 1 base at V and 7 bases at J, with 5 bases between. CDR3 sequence reads: CASSLVLNSPLHF. The CDR3 bases are TGTGCCAGCAGCTTAGTGTTAAATTCACCCCTCCACTTT.

The chain couples TRBV14 to TRBJ2-5; D possibly corresponds to TRBD2 (7 bases). CDR1 SGHDN and CDR2 FVKESK come from the germline V gene. V was shortened by 3 bases and J by 6 bases, with 17 bases between the two germline ends. CDR3 size: 15 residues. CDR3 DNA sequence: TGTGCCAGCAGCCAGGATCGGGGGGCGGCGAAGACCCAGTACTTC. Protein sequence: CASSQDRGAAKTQYF.

The V and J genes are TRBV5-1 and TRBJ2-3, with 7 nucleotides matching TRBD1. This CDR3 has 17 residues. The V segment lost 2 bases and the J segment 4 bases; nucleotides outside the gene matches: 13. The germline V gene encodes CDR1 SGHRS and CDR2 YFSETQ. The CDR3 is CASSLPTGVSRADTQYF. In DNA, the CDR3 is TGCGCCAGCAGCTTACCAACAGGGGTAAGCAGAGCAGATACGCAGTATTTT.

The CDR3 sequence: CASSSGTRPYNEQFF. The CDR3 nucleotides are TGTGCCAGCAGTTCTGGGACTAGACCCTACAATGAGCAGTTCTTC. The chain uses TRBV27 and TRBJ2-1; 8 nucleotides match TRBD2. V dropped 4 bases and J dropped 2; count of bases not matched to a gene: 4. The CDR3 spans 15 residues. Per germline, CDR1 MNHEY and CDR2 SMNVEV (reference sequence).

The J gene is TRBJ1-1, the V gene TRBV2, with TRBD1 as a possible D gene (5 bases). CDR3 length equals 14 residues. Trimming shortened V by 6 bases and J by 5 bases, and 16 bases separated the two germline ends. The germline V gene encodes CDR1 SNHLY and CDR2 FYNNEI. The CDR3 loop reads CASRVHQGMTEAFF. The CDR3 DNA reads as TGTGCCAGCAGGGTCCACCAGGGTATGACTGAAGCTTTCTTT.

The chain employs TRBV27 and TRBJ2-7, with D maybe TRBD1 (6 bases). The CDR3 has 13 residues. CDR1 is MNHEY, CDR2 SMNVEV, per germline (reference sequence). Trimming took 7 bases from V and 1 from J, leaving 11 bases between them. This CDR3 is CASTERGSYEQYF. The CDR3 DNA follows: TGTGCCAGCACGGAGAGGGGGTCCTACGAGCAGTACTTC.

The chain joins TRBV5-6 to TRBJ1-1, with unresolved D. CDR1 is SGHDT, CDR2 YYEEEE, per germline. V was cut by 3 bases and J by 3 bases, with 9 bases left in between. The CDR3 length is 13 residues. CDR3 in DNA: TGTGCCAGCAGCTGGTCAACGGACACTGAAGCTTTCTTT. It is translated as CASSWSTDTEAFF. Variable domain in full (rest from reference TRBV5-6 and TRBJ1-1): DAGVTQSPTHLIKTRGQQVTLRCSPKSGHDTVSWYQQALGQGPQFIFQYYEEEERQRGNFPDRFSGHQFPNYSSELNVNALLLGDSALYLCASSWSTDTEAFFGQGTRLTVV.

The chain combines TRBV7-2 with TRBJ2-5; 10 bases match TRBD2. The V segment lost 0 bases and the J segment 1 base; nucleotides outside the gene matches: 8. In germline, CDR1 is SGHTA, CDR2 FQGNSA. The CDR3 totals 18 residues. CDR3 sequence reads: CASSLAWASGGFQETQYF. Here the CDR3 DNA reads TGTGCCAGCAGCTTAGCGTGGGCTAGCGGGGGCTTCCAAGAGACCCAGTACTTC.